One sample yielded the 24 T cell receptor beta chains listed below, sequenced in a study of shared clonotypes between healthy human individuals. TCRdb's table, derived via immunoSEQ multiplex PCR, lists solely in-frame clones and lacks some. This table holds about 700,000 clones, roughly 94% found once. It was CD45RO-negative cells, positively selected for CCR7, that made up naive CD8 cells, with terminally differentiated effector memory CD45RA+ cells excluded. Sequencing input: naive CD8+ T cells sorted from blood. The receptors were gathered from a young man in good health.

As for this clone: A far bigger clonotype differs at one base, so this is likely a read error. The sample holds other DNA sequences that translate to the same CDR3. This sequence joins TRBV7-9 and TRBJ2-1, with D unresolved. Between the trimmed V and J ends, which lost 5 bases and 3 bases, there was a span of 5 bases. Germline CDR1 and CDR2: SEHNR and FQNEAQ (reference sequence). There are 12 residues in the CDR3. CDR3: CASSPYYNEQFF. The CDR3 nucleotides read TGTGCCAGCAGCCCTTACTACAATGAGCAGTTCTTC.

This clone turned up a few times. This sequence joins TRBV18 and TRBJ1-5; unclear D gene. Germline V gives CDR1 KGHSH, CDR2 LQKENI. The germline V and J ends were trimmed by 3 bases and 0 bases, with 6 bases remaining between them. The CDR3 spans 14 residues. DNA of the CDR3: TGTGCCAGCTCACCCCAGGATAGCAATCAGCCCCAGCATTTT. It encodes CASSPQDSNQPQHF.

The chain's CDR3 is CASSPGQGAYEQYF. The CDR3 DNA is TGTGCCAGCAGCCCCGGACAGGGGGCGTACGAGCAGTACTTC. The chain has TRBV6-5 and TRBJ2-7, with 11 bases identical to TRBD1. This CDR3 is 14 amino acids long. CDR1 and CDR2 (germline): MNHEY, SVGAGI. J lost 4 bases, V lost 6 bases, and 5 bases had no gene match.

The chain links TRBV7-9 to TRBJ2-7; 9 nucleotides agree with TRBD1. The length of the CDR3 is 18 residues. Germline V gene sequence: CDR1 SEHNR, CDR2 FQNEAQ (reference sequence). V trimming: 5 bases; J trimming: 1 base; junction bases outside the gene matches: 15. The CDR3 loop reads CASSPEHPGQGISYEQYF. Here the CDR3 DNA reads TGTGCCAGCAGCCCAGAGCATCCGGGACAGGGTATTTCCTACGAGCAGTACTTC.

This clone showed up just once. V gene TRBV9 combines with J gene TRBJ1-1; D gene unclear. This CDR3 contains 12 residues. CDR1 and CDR2 (germline): SGDLS, YYNGEE. V lost 7 bases and J lost 0, with 7 bases in between. In nucleotides, the CDR3 is TGTGCCAGCGGATCAGTGAACACTGAAGCTTTCTTT. This codes for CASGSVNTEAFF.

The rearrangement links TRBV19 to TRBJ2-1; possibly TRBD2 for D (5 bases). V was trimmed by 2 bases and J by 4 bases, leaving 6 bases between them. The CDR3 loop spans 13 amino acids. Germline V gives CDR1 LNHDA, CDR2 SQIVND (reference sequence). The CDR3 DNA is TGTGCCAGTAGTATACCGGGGTACAATGAGCAGTTCTTC. Translating gives CASSIPGYNEQFF. Complete variable domain (other parts from reference TRBV19 and TRBJ2-1): DGGITQSPKYLFRKEGQNVTLSCEQNLNHDAMYWYRQDPGQGLRLIYYSQIVNDFQKGDIAEGYSVSREKKESFPLTVTSAQKNPTAFYLCASSIPGYNEQFFGPGTRLTVL.

The V and J genes are TRBV2 and TRBJ2-5; a weak D match, TRBD2 (6 bases). V lost 0 bases and J 5 bases, leaving 13 bases between the germline ends. The CDR3 is 15 residues long. Looked up from germline, CDR1 is SNHLY and CDR2 is FYNNEI. This CDR3 reads CASSEARDSRETQYF. CDR3 DNA sequence: TGTGCCAGCAGTGAAGCCCGGGACTCGAGGGAGACCCAGTACTTC.

The chain uses TRBV6-6 and TRBJ2-7; TRBD1 agrees at 7 bases. V lost 7 bases to trimming and J lost 3 bases; unmatched junction nucleotides: 9. Germline V gives CDR1 MNHNY, CDR2 SVGAGI (reference sequence). CDR3 length: 14 amino acids. The CDR3 DNA reads TGTGCCAGCACCGCCGGGACAGAAAGCTACGAGCAGTACTTC. It encodes CASTAGTESYEQYF.

The genes are TRBV5-1 and TRBJ2-1; no reliable D call. This CDR3 is 15 amino acids long. CDR1 is SGHRS, CDR2 YFSETQ, per germline. Trimming left V 4 bases short and J 0 bases short, with 11 bases between. CDR3 loop: CASSMAQSSYNEQFF. The CDR3 DNA reads as TGCGCCAGCAGCATGGCGCAGAGCTCCTACAATGAGCAGTTCTTC.

V gene TRBV19 combines with J gene TRBJ2-7, with 11 nucleotides matching TRBD2. The trim removed 3 bases at V and 3 bases at J, leaving 7 bases unmatched. The CDR3 has 16 amino acids. CDR1 is LNHDA and CDR2 is SQIVND in the germline V gene (reference sequence). This chain's CDR3 is CASSIGGTSGFYEQYF. The CDR3 DNA reads TGTGCCAGTAGTATTGGGGGGACTAGCGGATTCTACGAGCAGTACTTC.

CDR3 loop: CASSTQGQGFNEQFF. The CDR3 nucleotides read TGTGCCAGCAGCACCCAGGGACAGGGTTTCAATGAGCAGTTCTTC. This chain uses TRBV7-2 with TRBJ2-1; 9 positions match TRBD1. From germline, CDR1 is SGHTA and CDR2 FQGNSA. Losses at the gene ends were 5 bases for V and 6 bases for J; bases not matched to a gene: 8. The CDR3 extends over 15 amino acids.

V and J are TRBV18 and TRBJ1-5; D may be TRBD1 (5 bases). This CDR3 has 14 amino acids. Per germline, CDR1 KGHSH and CDR2 LQKENI. V was shortened by 3 bases and J by 4 bases, with 10 bases between the two germline ends. The CDR3 is CASSPGPLNQPQHF. CDR3 coding DNA: TGTGCCAGCTCACCGGGACCCTTAAATCAGCCCCAGCATTTT.

This chain links TRBV4-1 with TRBJ2-2, with D possibly being TRBD2 (5 bases). Deletions cut 0 bases from V and 5 bases from J, with 10 bases between. The CDR3 runs 15 residues. Germline loops: CDR1 MGHRA, CDR2 YSYEKL. The CDR3 region has the DNA TGCGCCAGCAGCCAAGAGGTCGGAGGTACCGGGGAGCTGTTTTTT. It codes for CASSQEVGGTGELFF.

This clone was detected once. V is TRBV27 and J is TRBJ2-1; tentatively, D is TRBD1 or TRBD2 (5 bases each). The CDR3 has 12 amino acids. Trimming shortened V by 3 bases and J by 10 bases, and 10 bases separated the two germline ends. The germline V gene encodes CDR1 MNHEY and CDR2 SMNVEV (reference sequence). CDR3 nucleotide sequence: TGTGCCAGCAGTTTTCTCGGGGCCGAGCAGTTCTTC. Translating gives CASSFLGAEQFF.

The chain carries TRBV21-1 and TRBJ2-3; the D call in the table, TRBD1, was not verified against the DNA. TRBV21-1 has pseudogene status. The CDR3 is made up of 15 amino acids. The CDR3, as DNA: TGTGCCAGCAGCATGTTCAGGCCTTTTGCAGATACGCAGTATTTT. Translated, it gives CASSMFRPFADTQYF.

The chain combines TRBV5-1 with TRBJ2-1, with D uncertain. Germline-derived CDR1 and CDR2 are SGHRS and YFSETQ. The CDR3 has 14 amino acids. V shed 0 bases and J shed 6 bases, with 10 bases lying between them. CDR3 loop: CASSLVTGINEQFF. The CDR3 nucleotides are TGCGCCAGCAGCTTGGTAACTGGAATCAATGAGCAGTTCTTC.

There are a few counts of this clone. This chain joins TRBV18 and TRBJ1-2; 7 nucleotides line up with TRBD1. The CDR3 is 14 amino acids. J gave up 6 bases and V 4 bases, and 8 bases lay outside the gene matches. Germline V gene data show CDR1 as KGHSH and CDR2 as LQKENI. CDR3 sequence (DNA): TGTGCCAGCTCACTTGACTCGACAGGGAATGGCTACACCTTC. This codes for CASSLDSTGNGYTF.

This chain joins TRBV19 and TRBJ1-5; D may be TRBD1 (6 bases). CDR1 LNHDA and CDR2 SQIVND come from the germline V gene (reference sequence). The CDR3 sequence is 15 residues long. The V and J ends lost 9 bases and 5 bases respectively, with 20 bases between them. As DNA, the CDR3 is TGTGCCAGCCTCCCCACGACAGGAGGTTATCAGCCCCAGCATTTT. Amino acid sequence: CASLPTTGGYQPQHF.

The genes are TRBV9 and TRBJ2-2, with D perhaps matching TRBD2 (5 bases). Trimming shortened V by 4 bases and J by 3 bases, and 13 bases separated the two germline ends. Germline assignment: CDR1 SGDLS and CDR2 YYNGEE. CDR3 size: 15 residues. This CDR3 is CASSPRGADTGELFF. The CDR3 DNA reads TGTGCCAGCAGCCCTCGAGGAGCGGACACCGGGGAGCTGTTTTTT.

The rearrangement links TRBV5-4 to TRBJ2-3; 8 nucleotides align to TRBD2. After removal of 7 bases from V and 3 bases from J, the junction contained 10 bases not matched to a gene. This CDR3 spans 15 amino acids. From germline, CDR1 is SGHNT and CDR2 YYREEE (reference sequence). CDR3 nucleotides: TGTGCCAGCCTCCATAGCGGGGCCCCGACAGATACGCAGTATTTT. Amino acids: CASLHSGAPTDTQYF.

This clone was observed a single time. The chain links TRBV7-2 to TRBJ2-5; D is ambiguous. Germline loops: CDR1 SGHTA, CDR2 FQGNSA. Trimming took 1 base from V and 2 from J, leaving 14 bases between them. This CDR3 is 16 amino acids long. The CDR3 sequence is CASSLGEASVQETQYF. In DNA form, the CDR3 reads TGTGCCAGCAGCTTAGGTGAGGCCAGCGTACAAGAGACCCAGTACTTC. Filled out from reference TRBV7-2 and TRBJ2-5, the complete variable domain reads GAGVSQSPSNKVTEKGKDVELRCDPISGHTALYWYRQSLGQGLEFLIYFQGNSAPDKSGLPSDRFSAERTGGSVSTLTIQRTQQEDSAVYLCASSLGEASVQETQYFGPGTRLLVL.

This clone was seen a few times. V gene TRBV5-8 combines with J gene TRBJ2-7, with D possibly called TRBD1 or TRBD2 (5 bases each). The germline V gene encodes CDR1 SGHTS and CDR2 YDEGEE. The V end was cut by 4 bases, the J end by 6 bases, with 17 bases between. CDR3 size: 14 residues. In DNA form, the CDR3 reads TGTGCCAGCAGCCTGGACTCCGGGGCACTCGAGCAGTACTTC. Translation: CASSLDSGALEQYF.

This clone has just one count. The chain employs TRBV10-1 and TRBJ2-1; D uncertain. This CDR3 is built from 13 residues. Between the trimmed V and J ends, which lost 5 bases and 8 bases, there was a span of 13 bases. Germline loops: CDR1 WNHNN, CDR2 SYGVQD (reference sequence). Here the CDR3 reads CASSPYLGDEQFF. The CDR3 bases are TGCGCCAGCAGTCCGTATCTCGGCGATGAGCAGTTCTTC.

The chain employs TRBV10-2 and TRBJ2-7; 14 nucleotides line up with TRBD2. Germline V CDR1 and CDR2: WSHSY, SAAADI. V was clipped by 5 bases and J by 3 bases; unmatched bases: 3. This CDR3 contains 15 residues. CDR3 DNA: TGCGCCAGCAGTAGACTAGCGGGAGGGAGCTACGAGCAGTACTTC. Protein sequence: CASSRLAGGSYEQYF.